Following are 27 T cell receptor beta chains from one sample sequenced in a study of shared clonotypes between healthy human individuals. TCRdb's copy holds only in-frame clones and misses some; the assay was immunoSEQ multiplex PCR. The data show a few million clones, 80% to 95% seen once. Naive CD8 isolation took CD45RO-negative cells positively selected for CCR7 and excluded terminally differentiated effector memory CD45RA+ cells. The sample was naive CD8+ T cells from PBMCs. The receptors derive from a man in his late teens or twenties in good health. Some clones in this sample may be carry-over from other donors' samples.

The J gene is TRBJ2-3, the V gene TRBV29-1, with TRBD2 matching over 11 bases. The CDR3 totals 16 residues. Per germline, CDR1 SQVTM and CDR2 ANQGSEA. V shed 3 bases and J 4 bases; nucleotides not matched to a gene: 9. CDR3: CSVEIVAGGQADTQYF. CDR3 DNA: TGCAGCGTTGAGATCGTAGCGGGAGGGCAGGCAGATACGCAGTATTTT.

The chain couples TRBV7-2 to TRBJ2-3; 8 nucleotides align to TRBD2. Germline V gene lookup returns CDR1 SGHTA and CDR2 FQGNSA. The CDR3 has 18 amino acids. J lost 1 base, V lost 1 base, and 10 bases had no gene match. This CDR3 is CASSLVLAGHWGTDTQYF. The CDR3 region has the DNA TGTGCCAGCAGCTTAGTTCTAGCGGGTCACTGGGGCACAGATACGCAGTATTTT. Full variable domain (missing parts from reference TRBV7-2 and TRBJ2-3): GAGVSQSPSNKVTEKGKDVELRCDPISGHTALYWYRQSLGQGLEFLIYFQGNSAPDKSGLPSDRFSAERTGGSVSTLTIQRTQQEDSAVYLCASSLVLAGHWGTDTQYFGPGTRLTVL.

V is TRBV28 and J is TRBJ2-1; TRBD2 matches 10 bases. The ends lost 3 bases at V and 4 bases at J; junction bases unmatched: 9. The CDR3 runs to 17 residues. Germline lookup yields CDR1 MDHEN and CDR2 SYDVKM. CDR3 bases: TGTGCCAGCAGTTTGGGGCTAGCGGGAGCCCCTTACAATGAGCAGTTCTTC. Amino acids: CASSLGLAGAPYNEQFF.

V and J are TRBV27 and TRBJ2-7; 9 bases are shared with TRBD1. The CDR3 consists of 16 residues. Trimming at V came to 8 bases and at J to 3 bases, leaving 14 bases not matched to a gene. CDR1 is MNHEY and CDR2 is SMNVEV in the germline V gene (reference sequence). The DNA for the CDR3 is TGTGCCAGCCGGGAGACTCCGGGACAGGGCTACTACGAGCAGTACTTC. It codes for CASRETPGQGYYEQYF.

The CDR3 DNA sequence: TGTGCCACCAGCCCCGTGGGGCAGCAGAACACTGAAGCTTTCTTT. Its translation is CATSPVGQQNTEAFF. This chain joins TRBV15 and TRBJ1-1; TRBD1 might be the D (5 bases). The CDR3 is 15 amino acids. Germline V gene lookup returns CDR1 LNHNV and CDR2 YYDKDF (reference sequence). Trimming removed 5 bases at V and 1 base at J, with 14 bases between.

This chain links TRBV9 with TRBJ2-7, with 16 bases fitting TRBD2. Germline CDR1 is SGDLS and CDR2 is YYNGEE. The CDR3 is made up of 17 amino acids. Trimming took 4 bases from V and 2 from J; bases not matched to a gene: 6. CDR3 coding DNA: TGTGCCAGCAGCCCCGGGACTAGCGGGAGGGCGGCCTACGAGCAGTACTTC. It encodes CASSPGTSGRAAYEQYF.

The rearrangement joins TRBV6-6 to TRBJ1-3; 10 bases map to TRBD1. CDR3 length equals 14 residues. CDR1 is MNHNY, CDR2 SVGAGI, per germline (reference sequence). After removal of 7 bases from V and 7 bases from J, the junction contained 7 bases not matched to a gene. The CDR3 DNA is TGTGCCAGCATCAAAGGGACAGGGGATAACACCATATATTTT. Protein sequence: CASIKGTGDNTIYF.

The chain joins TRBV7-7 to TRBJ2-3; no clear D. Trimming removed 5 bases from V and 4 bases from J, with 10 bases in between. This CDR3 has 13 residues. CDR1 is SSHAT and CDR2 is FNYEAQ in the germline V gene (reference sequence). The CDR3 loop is CASSGSRADTQYF. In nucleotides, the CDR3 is TGTGCCAGCAGCGGTTCCCGGGCAGATACGCAGTATTTT.

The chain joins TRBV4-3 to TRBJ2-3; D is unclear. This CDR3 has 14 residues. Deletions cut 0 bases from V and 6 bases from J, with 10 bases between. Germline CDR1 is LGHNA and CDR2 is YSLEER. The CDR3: CASSQDQVGDTQYF. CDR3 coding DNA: TGCGCCAGCAGCCAAGACCAGGTTGGGGATACGCAGTATTTT.

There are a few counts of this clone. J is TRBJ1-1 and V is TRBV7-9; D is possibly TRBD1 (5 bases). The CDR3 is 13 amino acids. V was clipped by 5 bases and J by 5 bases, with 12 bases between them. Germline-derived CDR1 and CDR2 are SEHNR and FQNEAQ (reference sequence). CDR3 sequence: CASSQSWGTEAFF. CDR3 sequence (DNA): TGTGCCAGCAGCCAATCGTGGGGGACTGAAGCTTTCTTT.

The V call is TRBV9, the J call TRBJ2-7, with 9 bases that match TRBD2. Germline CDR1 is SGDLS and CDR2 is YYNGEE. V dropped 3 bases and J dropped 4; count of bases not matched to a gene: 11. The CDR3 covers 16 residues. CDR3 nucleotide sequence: TGTGCCAGCAGCGACCAAGCCGGGACTAGCCTGTACGAGCAGTACTTC. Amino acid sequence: CASSDQAGTSLYEQYF.

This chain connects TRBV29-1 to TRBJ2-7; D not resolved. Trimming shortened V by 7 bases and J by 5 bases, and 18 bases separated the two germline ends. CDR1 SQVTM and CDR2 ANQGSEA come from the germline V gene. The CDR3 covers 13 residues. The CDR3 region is CSAGVGIRDEQYF. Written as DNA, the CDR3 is TGCAGCGCTGGGGTGGGAATCCGTGACGAGCAGTACTTC.

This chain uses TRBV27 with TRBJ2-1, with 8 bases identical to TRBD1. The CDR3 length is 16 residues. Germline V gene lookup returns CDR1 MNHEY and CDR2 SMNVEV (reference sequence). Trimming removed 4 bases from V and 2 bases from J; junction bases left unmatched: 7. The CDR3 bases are TGTGCCAGCAGTTCCCCGGACAGGGCGACCTACAATGAGCAGTTCTTC. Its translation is CASSSPDRATYNEQFF.

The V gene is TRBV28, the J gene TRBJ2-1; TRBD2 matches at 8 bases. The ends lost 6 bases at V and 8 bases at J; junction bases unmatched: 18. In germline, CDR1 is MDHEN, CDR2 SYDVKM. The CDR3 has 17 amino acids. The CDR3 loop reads CASSLGGGAAQEDEQFF. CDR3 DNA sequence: TGTGCCAGCAGCCTCGGGGGGGGCGCCGCCCAAGAGGATGAGCAGTTCTTC.

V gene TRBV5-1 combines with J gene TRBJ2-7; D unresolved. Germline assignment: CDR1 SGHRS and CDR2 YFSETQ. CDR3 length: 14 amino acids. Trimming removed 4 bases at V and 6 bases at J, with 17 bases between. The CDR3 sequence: CASSPPGLAAEQYF. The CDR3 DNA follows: TGCGCCAGCAGCCCTCCCGGGCTGGCGGCCGAGCAGTACTTC. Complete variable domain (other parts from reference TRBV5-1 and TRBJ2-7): KAGVTQTPRYLIKTRGQQVTLSCSPISGHRSVSWYQQTPGQGLQFLFEYFSETQRNKGNFPGRFSGRQFSNSRSEMNVSTLELGDSALYLCASSPPGLAAEQYFGPGTRLTVT.

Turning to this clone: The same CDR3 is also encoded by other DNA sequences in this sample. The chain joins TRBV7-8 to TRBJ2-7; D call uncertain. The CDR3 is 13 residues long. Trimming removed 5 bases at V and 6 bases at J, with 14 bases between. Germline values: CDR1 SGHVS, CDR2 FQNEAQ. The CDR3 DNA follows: TGTGCCAGCAGCCTGGGCCCGCGCGGCGAGCAGTACTTC. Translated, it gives CASSLGPRGEQYF.

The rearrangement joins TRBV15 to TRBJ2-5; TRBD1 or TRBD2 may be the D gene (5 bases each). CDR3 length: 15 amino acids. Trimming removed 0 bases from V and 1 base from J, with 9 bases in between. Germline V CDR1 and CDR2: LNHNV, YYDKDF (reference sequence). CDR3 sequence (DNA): TGTGCCACCAGCAGAGAGGGGACCCTCCAAGAGACCCAGTACTTC. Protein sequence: CATSREGTLQETQYF.

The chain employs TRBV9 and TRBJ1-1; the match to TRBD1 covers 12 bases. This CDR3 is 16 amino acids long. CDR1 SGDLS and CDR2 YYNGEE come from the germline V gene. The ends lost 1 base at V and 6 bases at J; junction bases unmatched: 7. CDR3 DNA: TGTGCCAGCAGCGTATTAAGGGACAGGGGGCTCGCTGAAGCTTTCTTT. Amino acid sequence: CASSVLRDRGLAEAFF.

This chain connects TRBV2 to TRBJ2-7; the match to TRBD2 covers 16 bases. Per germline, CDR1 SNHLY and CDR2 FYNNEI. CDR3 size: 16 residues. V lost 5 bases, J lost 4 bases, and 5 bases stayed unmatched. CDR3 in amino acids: CASSRGLAGGPYEQYF. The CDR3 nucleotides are TGTGCCAGCAGTCGGGGACTAGCGGGAGGGCCGTACGAGCAGTACTTC. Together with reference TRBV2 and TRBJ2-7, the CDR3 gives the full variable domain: EPEVTQTPSHQVTQMGQEVILRCVPISNHLYFYWYRQILGQKVEFLVSFYNNEISEKSEIFDDQFSVERPDGSNFTLKIRSTKLEDSAMYFCASSRGLAGGPYEQYFGPGTRLTVT.

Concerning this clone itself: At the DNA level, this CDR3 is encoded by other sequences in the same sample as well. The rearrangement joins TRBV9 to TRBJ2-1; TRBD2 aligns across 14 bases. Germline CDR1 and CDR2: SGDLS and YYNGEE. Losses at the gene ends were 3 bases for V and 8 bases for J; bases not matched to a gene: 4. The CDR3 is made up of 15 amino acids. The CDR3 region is CASSAGLAGGDEQFF. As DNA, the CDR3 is TGTGCCAGCAGCGCAGGACTAGCGGGAGGTGATGAGCAGTTCTTC.

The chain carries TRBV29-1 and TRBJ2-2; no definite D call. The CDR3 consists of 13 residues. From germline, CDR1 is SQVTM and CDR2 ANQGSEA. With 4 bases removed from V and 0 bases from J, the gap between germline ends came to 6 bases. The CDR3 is CSVVWANTGELFF. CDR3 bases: TGCAGCGTTGTCTGGGCGAACACCGGGGAGCTGTTTTTT.

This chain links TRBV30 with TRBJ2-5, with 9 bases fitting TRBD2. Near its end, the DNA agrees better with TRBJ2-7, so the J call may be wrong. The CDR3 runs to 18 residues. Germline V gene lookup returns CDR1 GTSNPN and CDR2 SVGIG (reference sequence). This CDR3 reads CAWSDEWLGLASGYEQYF. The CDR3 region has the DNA TGTGCCTGGAGCGACGAATGGTTAGGACTAGCGTCGGGCTACGAGCAGTACTTC.

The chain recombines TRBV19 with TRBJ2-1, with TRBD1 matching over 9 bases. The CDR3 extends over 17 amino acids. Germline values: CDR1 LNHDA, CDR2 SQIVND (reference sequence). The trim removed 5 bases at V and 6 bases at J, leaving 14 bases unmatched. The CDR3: CASSPSPGTGFINEQFF. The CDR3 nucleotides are TGTGCCAGTAGTCCCTCCCCCGGGACAGGGTTTATCAATGAGCAGTTCTTC.

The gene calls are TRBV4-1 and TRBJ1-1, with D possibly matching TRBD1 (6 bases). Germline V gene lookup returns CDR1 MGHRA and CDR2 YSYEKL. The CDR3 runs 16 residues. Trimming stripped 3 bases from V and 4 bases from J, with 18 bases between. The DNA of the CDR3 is TGCGCCAGCAGCCATCTTACCCGGACAGAGGGCACTGAAGCTTTCTTT. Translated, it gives CASSHLTRTEGTEAFF.

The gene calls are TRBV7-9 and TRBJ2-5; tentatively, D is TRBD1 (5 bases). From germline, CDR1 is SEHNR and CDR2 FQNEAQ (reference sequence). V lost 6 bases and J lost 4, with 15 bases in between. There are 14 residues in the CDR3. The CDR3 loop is CASRLAGQGETQYF. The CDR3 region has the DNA TGTGCCAGCAGGCTCGCAGGGCAGGGAGAGACCCAGTACTTC.

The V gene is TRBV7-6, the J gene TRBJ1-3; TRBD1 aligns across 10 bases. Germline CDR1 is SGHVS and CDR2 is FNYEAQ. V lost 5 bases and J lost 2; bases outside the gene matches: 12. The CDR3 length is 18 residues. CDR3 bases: TGTGCCAGCAGCAGAACCCATAGACAGGGGGCGGCTGGAAACACCATATATTTT. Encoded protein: CASSRTHRQGAAGNTIYF.

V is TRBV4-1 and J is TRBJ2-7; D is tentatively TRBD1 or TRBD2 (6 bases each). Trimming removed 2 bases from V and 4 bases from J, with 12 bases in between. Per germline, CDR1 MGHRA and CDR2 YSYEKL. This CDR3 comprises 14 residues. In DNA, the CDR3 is TGCGCCAGCAGCCAACTGACAGGAGGGTACGAGCAGTACTTC. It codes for CASSQLTGGYEQYF.